These 28 T cell receptor beta chains were all obtained from the same sample, sequenced in a study of metastatic and nonmetastatic thyroid tumors. No patient received treatment before thyroid surgery. With MiXCR, TCRdb called clones anew from the PCR reads. Counted here are roughly 33,000 clones, more than 15% occurring once; the ten biggest clones make up 6.5% to 8.5%. What was sequenced was blood. Receptors originate from a female donor with papillary thyroid cancer or a benign thyroid nodule (not recorded which). Some clones in this sample may be carry-over from other donors' samples.

The gene calls are TRBV7-2 and TRBJ2-1; 7 bases agree with TRBD2. The germline V gene has CDR1 SGHTA and CDR2 FQGNSA. The CDR3 spans 12 residues. With 4 bases clipped from V and 9 bases from J, the junction kept 3 bases outside the gene matches. Written as DNA, the CDR3 is TGTGCCAGCAGCTGGGGGGGGTCTGAGCAGTTCTTC. This translates into CASSWGGSEQFF.

This clone ranks as medium-sized. The rearrangement joins TRBV5-1 to TRBJ2-7, with 10 bases aligning to TRBD1. The CDR3 is 15 residues long. The V segment lost 4 bases and the J segment 4 bases; nucleotides outside the gene matches: 8. The germline V gene has CDR1 SGHRS and CDR2 YFSETQ. Here the CDR3 DNA reads TGCGCCAGCAGCGAGACAGGGGGCGAGCAGTACGAGCAGTACTTC. This gives the protein CASSETGGEQYEQYF.

The chain's CDR3 is CASSLTPNYGYTF. In DNA form, the CDR3 reads TGTGCCAGCAGCTTGACACCGAACTATGGCTACACCTTC. The V call is TRBV5-5, the J call TRBJ1-2, with D hard to call. V was pared by 1 base and J by 2 bases, with 6 bases between. CDR3 length: 13 residues. The germline CDR1 and CDR2 sequences are SGHKS and YYEKEE (reference sequence).

The chain joins TRBV24-1 to TRBJ2-5; possible D gene TRBD2, 7 bases. The ends were cut back, 0 bases at V and 4 bases at J, with 14 bases in the middle. The CDR3 has 16 residues. Germline loops: CDR1 KGHDR, CDR2 SFDVKD. The CDR3 DNA reads as TGTGCCACCAGTGATTTGGGTGCCGGGGGGCGAGAGACCCAGTACTTC. Amino acid sequence: CATSDLGAGGRETQYF.

The chain recombines TRBV20-1 with TRBJ2-7; D unresolved. The germline gives CDR1 DFQATT, CDR2 SNEGSKA (reference sequence). The CDR3 consists of 15 residues. Trimming stripped 1 base from V and 1 base from J, with 14 bases between. Here the CDR3 DNA reads TGCAGTGCTAGAGGGGCAGTCCTACGGTCCTACGAGCAGTACTTC. Translating gives CSARGAVLRSYEQYF.

This clone appeared once. The chain employs TRBV7-3 and TRBJ2-7, with 8 positions matching TRBD2. CDR3 length: 13 residues. Germline V CDR1 and CDR2: SGHTA, FQGTGA. V was clipped by 3 bases and J by 6 bases; unmatched bases: 4. The CDR3 bases are TGTGCCAGCAGCTTGCACAGCGGGGGCGAGCAGTACTTC. Translated: CASSLHSGGEQYF.

This clone was detected ten times or more. Other DNA sequences within the sample encode an identical CDR3. The rearrangement links TRBV12-3 or TRBV12-4 to TRBJ2-5, with 10 bases matching TRBD2. CDR3 length: 17 amino acids. The trim removed 1 base at V and 4 bases at J, leaving 9 bases unmatched. CDR3 region: CASSLVGLAGVRETQYF. CDR3 sequence (DNA): TGTGCCAGCAGTTTAGTTGGGCTAGCGGGAGTAAGAGAGACCCAGTACTTC.

With respect to this clone: Just one base apart from a much larger clone, this may be a read error. The chain is built from TRBV20-1 and TRBJ2-1; TRBD1 matches 9 bases. The length of the CDR3 is 16 residues. Germline CDR1 DFQATT, CDR2 SNEGSKA (reference sequence). CDR3 in DNA: TGCAGCGCTCCGCTATCGAGGACAGGGGCGAGGGGTGATCAGTTCTTC. Protein product: CSAPLSRTGARGDQFF.

V usage is TRBV28 and J usage is TRBJ1-5; 7 bases map to TRBD1. The V segment lost 3 bases and the J segment 6 bases; nucleotides outside the gene matches: 8. Per the germline V gene, CDR1 is MDHEN and CDR2 is SYDVKM. This CDR3 region has 15 residues. Here the CDR3 DNA reads TGTGCCAGCAGTTTTGGAGGACAGGATAGTCAGCCCCAGCATTTT. Its protein is CASSFGGQDSQPQHF.

The sample holds many counts of this clone. This chain uses TRBV28 with TRBJ2-5, with D perhaps matching TRBD1 (6 bases). The V and J ends lost 6 bases and 2 bases respectively, with 16 bases between them. Germline CDR1 reads MDHEN; CDR2 reads SYDVKM. CDR3 length: 15 residues. CDR3 DNA sequence: TGTGCCAGCAGGCGACTCACAGGGCCGCAAGAGACCCAGTACTTC. Protein product: CASRRLTGPQETQYF.

In its sample, this clone ranks as medium-sized (0.01 to 0.1%). This chain joins TRBV12-3 or TRBV12-4 and TRBJ2-7; TRBD2 matches at 7 bases. Losses at the gene ends were 7 bases for V and 6 bases for J; bases not matched to a gene: 12. This CDR3 is 14 amino acids long. This CDR3 reads CASTRAGRTGEQYF. The CDR3 nucleotides are TGTGCCAGCACCCGAGCGGGACGAACGGGCGAGCAGTACTTC.

This clone showed up just a few times. A much larger clone differs by one base, so this may be a read error. Distinct nucleotide sequences in the sample also encode this CDR3. The CDR3 region is CASSQGAGPSTDTQYF. CDR3 in DNA: TGTGCCAGCAGCCAAGGAGCTGGCCCAAGCACAGATACGCAGTATTTT. The rearrangement links TRBV4-2 to TRBJ2-3; no clear D. V dropped 1 base and J dropped 0 bases, with 11 bases sitting between them. Germline values: CDR1 LGHNA, CDR2 YNFKEQ. This CDR3 comprises 16 residues.

This rearrangement joins TRBV6-5 to TRBJ2-3; 7 nucleotides align to TRBD1. With 0 bases clipped from V and 5 bases from J, the junction kept 11 bases outside the gene matches. This CDR3 spans 17 amino acids. CDR1 is MNHEY, CDR2 SVGAGI, per germline. The CDR3 loop reads CASSYSRRRAGGDTQYF. The CDR3 DNA follows: TGTGCCAGCAGTTACTCTCGGCGTCGGGCAGGGGGAGATACGCAGTATTTT.

The V and J genes are TRBV5-1 and TRBJ2-1; 8 positions agree with TRBD2. The CDR3 runs to 16 residues. With V trimmed by 0 bases and J by 5 bases, 7 bases remained unmatched. Germline loops: CDR1 SGHRS, CDR2 YFSETQ. CDR3 in DNA: TGCGCCAGCAGCTTGGGGACTAGCACCATTCACAATGAGCAGTTCTTC. Its translation: CASSLGTSTIHNEQFF.

This clone came up many times. The chain couples TRBV15 to TRBJ2-7; 7 nucleotides match TRBD2. Unmatched junction bases numbered 9, after V lost 6 bases and J lost 4 bases. The CDR3 loop spans 14 amino acids. The germline CDR1 and CDR2 sequences are LNHNV and YYDKDF (reference sequence). Here the CDR3 reads CATRSGLEGYEQYF. CDR3 in DNA: TGTGCCACCAGGAGCGGACTAGAAGGGTACGAGCAGTACTTC.

This clone was counted ten times or more. Other DNA sequences in the same sample also yield this CDR3. The V call is TRBV4-3, the J call TRBJ1-3; D is unclear. Germline V gives CDR1 LGHNA, CDR2 YSLEER. The germline V and J ends were trimmed by 2 bases and 0 bases, with 14 bases remaining between them. This CDR3 comprises 17 residues. The CDR3 DNA reads TGCGCCAGCAGCCAAAGCGACTCCCGTAGCTCTGGAAACACCATATATTTT. As protein: CASSQSDSRSSGNTIYF.

This clone was seen many times. V usage is TRBV20-1 and J usage is TRBJ1-6; D not certain. The germline gives CDR1 DFQATT, CDR2 SNEGSKA (reference sequence). The CDR3 contains 13 residues. V lost 6 bases, J lost 2 bases, and 8 bases lay in between. CDR3 coding DNA: TGCAGTGCAATACGTGCCTATAATTCACCCCTCCACTTT. This sequence encodes CSAIRAYNSPLHF.

At least ten counts were recorded for this clone. The chain recombines TRBV11-2 with TRBJ1-4; 8 bases agree with TRBD1. Germline CDR1 SGHAT, CDR2 FQNNGV. The CDR3 is 14 residues long. Germline trimming cut 0 bases from V and 10 bases from J; bases unmatched to any gene: 4. The CDR3 reads CASSLEQGVAKLFF. The CDR3 DNA sequence: TGTGCCAGCAGCTTAGAACAGGGGGTGGCAAAACTGTTTTTT.

The rearrangement joins TRBV20-1 to TRBJ2-1; the match to TRBD2 covers 11 bases. CDR1 and CDR2 (germline): DFQATT, SNEGSKA (reference sequence). The V gene end was trimmed by 4 bases and the J gene end by 7 bases; junction bases not matched to a gene: 12. This CDR3 contains 16 residues. The CDR3 protein is CSATPVRLAGKNEQFF. CDR3 DNA: TGCAGTGCTACCCCTGTGAGACTAGCGGGAAAGAATGAGCAGTTCTTC.

This clone was seen at least ten times. The CDR3: CASSRTDYEQYF. The CDR3 DNA is TGTGCCAGCTCTCGAACAGACTACGAGCAGTACTTC. The rearrangement joins TRBV18 to TRBJ2-7; the D is unclear. CDR1 and CDR2 (germline): KGHSH, LQKENI. Trimming removed 6 bases at V and 3 bases at J, with 9 bases between. There are 12 residues in the CDR3.

This clone came up many times. The V call is TRBV29-1, the J call TRBJ2-1, with 13 bases lining up with TRBD2. V lost 7 bases to trimming and J lost 6 bases; unmatched junction nucleotides: 9. The CDR3 has 15 residues. Germline V gene data show CDR1 as SQVTM and CDR2 as ANQGSEA. CDR3 DNA: TGCAGCGCCTCCAGGGGGACTAGCGGGACCAATGAGCAGTTCTTC. As protein: CSASRGTSGTNEQFF.

This clone was recorded many times. The chain is built from TRBV27 and TRBJ2-5; 8 nucleotides align to TRBD2. V shed 5 bases and J 0 bases; nucleotides not matched to a gene: 8. Per germline, CDR1 MNHEY and CDR2 SMNVEV (reference sequence). The CDR3 spans 16 residues. CDR3 nucleotides: TGTGCCAGCAGTGGTAGCGGGACCGCATACCAAGAGACCCAGTACTTC. Protein product: CASSGSGTAYQETQYF.

There are many counts of this clone. Other nucleotide sequences in the sample specify the same CDR3. The chain combines TRBV20-1 with TRBJ2-7; TRBD2 matches at 14 bases. V was clipped by 6 bases and J by 3 bases; unmatched bases: 7. The CDR3 runs to 15 residues. Germline V CDR1 and CDR2: DFQATT, SNEGSKA (reference sequence). The CDR3 is CSARSGTSGSYEQYF. In DNA, the CDR3 is TGCAGTGCCAGATCCGGGACTAGCGGGAGCTACGAGCAGTACTTC.

This clone was detected many times. The chain uses TRBV5-1 and TRBJ1-2; tentative D call: TRBD1 (5 bases). The CDR3 has 14 amino acids. CDR1 and CDR2 from the germline V gene are SGHRS and YFSETQ. V was cut by 3 bases and J by 4 bases, with 13 bases left in between. The CDR3 nucleotides read TGCGCCAGCAGCTCCGGGACCTCGGGCTATGGCTACACCTTC. Its protein is CASSSGTSGYGYTF.

This clone was detected ten times or more. The chain couples TRBV11-1 to TRBJ2-1; D may be TRBD2 (6 bases). The germline gives CDR1 SGHAT, CDR2 FQDESV (reference sequence). The CDR3 spans 16 residues. V lost 4 bases and J 7 bases, leaving 20 bases between the germline ends. CDR3 sequence reads: CASSSGRRARGNEQFF. The CDR3 DNA follows: TGTGCCAGCAGCTCAGGCAGGCGGGCCCGGGGGAATGAGCAGTTCTTC.

This clone was picked up many times. The chain joins TRBV29-1 to TRBJ2-3; possibly TRBD2 for D (5 bases). This CDR3 comprises 11 residues. Germline lookup yields CDR1 SQVTM and CDR2 ANQGSEA. V was trimmed by 3 bases and J by 4 bases, leaving 5 bases between them. For the CDR3, the DNA is TGCAGCGTTGAGGGAGCAGATACGCAGTATTTT. Translated, it gives CSVEGADTQYF.

The chain couples TRBV20-1 to TRBJ2-1; no clear D gene. Germline CDR1 and CDR2: DFQATT and SNEGSKA (reference sequence). The CDR3 has 14 amino acids. The ends were cut back, 3 bases at V and 0 bases at J, with 9 bases in the middle. The CDR3 loop reads CSASSWRSYNEQFF. DNA for the CDR3: TGCAGTGCTAGCAGCTGGCGCTCCTACAATGAGCAGTTCTTC.

This clone was found many times. The CDR3 sequence is CAWSSGLAGSYEQYF. The CDR3 nucleotides are TGTGCCTGGAGTAGCGGACTAGCGGGCTCCTACGAGCAGTACTTC. The chain links TRBV30 to TRBJ2-7; 11 bases are shared with TRBD2. The CDR3 covers 15 residues. With 2 bases clipped from V and 0 bases from J, the junction kept 3 bases outside the gene matches. The germline V gene has CDR1 GTSNPN and CDR2 SVGIG (reference sequence).